What follows describes a single T cell receptor beta chain. What it recognizes is unknown. These data come from a study of T cell responses to AZD1222 COVID-19 vaccine. Findings of the study overall: Clonal diversity was possibly underestimated; the donors were predominantly white British and more often female. Only after the peak T cell response were repertoires sampled.

In germline, CDR1 is MNHNS, CDR2 SASEGT. The CDR3 consists of 14 residues. V dropped 0 bases and J dropped 6; count of bases not matched to a gene: 3. The data were produced by immunoSEQ multiplex PCR, yet TCRdb's version contains in-frame clones alone and is incomplete. The sample yields about 120,000 clones, just under 90% seen once. The receptor was isolated from an adult in good health. Sequenced here: peripheral blood, sampled on day 0 of AZD1222 vaccination. The J gene is TRBJ1-2, the V gene TRBV6-1, with 8 bases lining up with TRBD1. For the CDR3, the DNA is TGTGCCAGCAGTGAAGCGGGACAGGTGGATGGCTACACCTTC. Protein: CASSEAGQVDGYTF.